This T cell receptor beta chain was profiled in a study of radiotherapy plus CTLA-4 blockade in lung cancer. In the study overall: Objective response rate was 15% to 20%; disease control rate, approximately 28%.

Study-wide findings and caveats: Early clone dynamics of blood T cells, plus interferon-beta, reportedly predicted response best. Clones of tumor-derived TCRs expanded in blood after radiotherapy plus ipilimumab.

Germline lookup yields CDR1 PRHDT and CDR2 FYEKMQ (reference sequence). CDR3 length: 15 amino acids. V lost 5 bases and J 4 bases, leaving 18 bases between the germline ends. TCRdb keeps only in-frame clones here, not all; method: immunoSEQ multiplex PCR. The table includes 30,000 to 45,000 clones, 55% to 75% detected once. In regard to this clone: Antigen: not known.

This specimen was peripheral blood, taken from a patient treated with radiotherapy plus ipilimumab. The chain employs TRBV13 and TRBJ2-7; D remains ambiguous. This TCR derives from a human donor with non-small cell lung cancer who had stable disease on radiotherapy plus ipilimumab. The CDR3 reads CASSPQVWAPYEQYF. The CDR3 DNA sequence: TGTGCCAGCAGCCCCCAGGTATGGGCACCTTACGAGCAGTACTTC.